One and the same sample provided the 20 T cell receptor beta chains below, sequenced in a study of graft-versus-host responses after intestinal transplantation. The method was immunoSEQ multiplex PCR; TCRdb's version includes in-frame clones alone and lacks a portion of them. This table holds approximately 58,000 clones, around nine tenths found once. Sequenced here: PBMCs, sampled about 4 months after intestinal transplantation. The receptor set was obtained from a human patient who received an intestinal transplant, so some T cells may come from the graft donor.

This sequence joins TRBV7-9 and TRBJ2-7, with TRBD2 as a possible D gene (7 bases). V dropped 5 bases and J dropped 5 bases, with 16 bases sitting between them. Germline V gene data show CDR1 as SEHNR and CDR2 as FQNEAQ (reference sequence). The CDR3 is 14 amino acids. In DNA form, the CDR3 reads TGTGCCAGCAGCCCCGAGGGGGGGCTGGACGAGCAGTACTTC. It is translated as CASSPEGGLDEQYF.

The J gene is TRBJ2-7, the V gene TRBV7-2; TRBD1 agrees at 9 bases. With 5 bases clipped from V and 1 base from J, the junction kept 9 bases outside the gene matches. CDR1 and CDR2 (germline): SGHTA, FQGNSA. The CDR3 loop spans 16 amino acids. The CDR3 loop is CASSRTGTGRSYEQYF. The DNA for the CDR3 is TGTGCCAGCAGCCGGACCGGGACAGGGCGGTCCTACGAGCAGTACTTC.

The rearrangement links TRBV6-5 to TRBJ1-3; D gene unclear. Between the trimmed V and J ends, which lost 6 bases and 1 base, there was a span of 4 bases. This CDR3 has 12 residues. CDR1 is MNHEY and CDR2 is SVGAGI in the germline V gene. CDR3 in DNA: TGTGCCAGCAGGGATTCTGGAAACACCATATATTTT. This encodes CASRDSGNTIYF.

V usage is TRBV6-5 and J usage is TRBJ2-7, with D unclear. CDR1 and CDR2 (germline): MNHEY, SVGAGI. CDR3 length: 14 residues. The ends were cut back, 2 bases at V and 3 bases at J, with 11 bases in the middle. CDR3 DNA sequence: TGTGCCAGCAGTTACACCGGGCCCCACTACGAGCAGTACTTC. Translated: CASSYTGPHYEQYF.

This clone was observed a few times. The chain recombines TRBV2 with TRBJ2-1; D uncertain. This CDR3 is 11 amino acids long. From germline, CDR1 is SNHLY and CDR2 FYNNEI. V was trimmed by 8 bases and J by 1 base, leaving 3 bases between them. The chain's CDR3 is CASGSYNEQFF. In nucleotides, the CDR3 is TGTGCCAGCGGGTCCTACAATGAGCAGTTCTTC.

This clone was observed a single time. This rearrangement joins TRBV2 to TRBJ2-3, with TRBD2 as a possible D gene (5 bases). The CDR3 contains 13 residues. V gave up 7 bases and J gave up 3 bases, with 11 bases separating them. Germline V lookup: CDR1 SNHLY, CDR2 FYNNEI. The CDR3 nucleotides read TGTGCCAGCATGAAAGCGGAAACAGATACGCAGTATTTT. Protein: CASMKAETDTQYF. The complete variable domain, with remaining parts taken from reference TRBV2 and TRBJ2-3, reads EPEVTQTPSHQVTQMGQEVILRCVPISNHLYFYWYRQILGQKVEFLVSFYNNEISEKSEIFDDQFSVERPDGSNFTLKIRSTKLEDSAMYFCASMKAETDTQYFGPGTRLTVL.

The CDR3 here is CASSPRTDNQPQHF. DNA for the CDR3: TGTGCCAGCTCCCCTCGGACGGACAATCAGCCCCAGCATTTT. This chain uses TRBV18 with TRBJ1-5; no clear D gene. Trimming took 6 bases from V and 3 from J, leaving 12 bases between them. This CDR3 spans 14 amino acids. Germline V CDR1 and CDR2: KGHSH, LQKENI.

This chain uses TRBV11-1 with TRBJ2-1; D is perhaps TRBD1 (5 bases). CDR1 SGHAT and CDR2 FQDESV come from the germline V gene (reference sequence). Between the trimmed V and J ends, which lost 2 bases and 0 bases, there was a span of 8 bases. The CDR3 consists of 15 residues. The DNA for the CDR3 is TGTGCCAGCAGCTTATACAGGAGCTCCTACAATGAGCAGTTCTTC. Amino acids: CASSLYRSSYNEQFF.

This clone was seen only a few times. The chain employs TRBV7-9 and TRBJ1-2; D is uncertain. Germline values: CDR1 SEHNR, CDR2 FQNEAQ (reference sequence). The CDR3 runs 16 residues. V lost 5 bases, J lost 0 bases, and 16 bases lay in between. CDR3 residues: CASSTKNREANYGYTF. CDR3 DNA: TGTGCCAGCAGCACGAAAAATAGGGAGGCTAACTATGGCTACACCTTC.

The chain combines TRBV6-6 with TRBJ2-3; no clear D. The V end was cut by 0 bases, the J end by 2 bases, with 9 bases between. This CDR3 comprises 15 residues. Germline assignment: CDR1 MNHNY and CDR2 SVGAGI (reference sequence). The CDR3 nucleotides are TGTGCCAGCAGTTACTCATTGGGATACACAGATACGCAGTATTTT. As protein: CASSYSLGYTDTQYF.

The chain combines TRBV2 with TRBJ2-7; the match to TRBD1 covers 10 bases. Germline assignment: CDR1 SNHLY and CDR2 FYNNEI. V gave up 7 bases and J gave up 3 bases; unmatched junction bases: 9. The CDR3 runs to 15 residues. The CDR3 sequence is CASTGWTGGNYEQYF. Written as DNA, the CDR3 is TGTGCCAGCACGGGTTGGACAGGGGGGAACTACGAGCAGTACTTC.

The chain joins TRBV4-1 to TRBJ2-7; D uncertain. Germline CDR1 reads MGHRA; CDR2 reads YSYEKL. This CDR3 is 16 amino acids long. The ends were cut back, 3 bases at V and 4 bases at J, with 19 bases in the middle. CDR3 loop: CASSHYLGSFAYEQYF. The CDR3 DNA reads TGCGCCAGCAGCCATTACCTCGGGTCTTTTGCGTACGAGCAGTACTTC.

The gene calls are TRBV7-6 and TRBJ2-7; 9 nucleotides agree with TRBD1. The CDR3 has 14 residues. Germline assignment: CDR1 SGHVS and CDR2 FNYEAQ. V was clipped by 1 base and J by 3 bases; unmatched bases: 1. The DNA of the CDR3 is TGTGCCAGCAGCTTAGACAGGGGGCTCTACGAGCAGTACTTC. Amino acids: CASSLDRGLYEQYF.

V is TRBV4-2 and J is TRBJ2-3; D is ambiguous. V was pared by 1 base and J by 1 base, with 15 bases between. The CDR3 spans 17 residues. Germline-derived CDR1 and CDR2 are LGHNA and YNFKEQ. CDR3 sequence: CASSQAQQEFRTDTQYF. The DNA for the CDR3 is TGTGCCAGCAGCCAAGCCCAACAAGAATTTCGCACAGATACGCAGTATTTT.

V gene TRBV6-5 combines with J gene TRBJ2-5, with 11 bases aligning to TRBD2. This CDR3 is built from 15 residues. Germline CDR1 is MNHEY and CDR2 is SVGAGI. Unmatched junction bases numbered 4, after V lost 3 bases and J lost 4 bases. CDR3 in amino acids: CASSYSGGAGETQYF. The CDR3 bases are TGTGCCAGCAGTTATAGCGGGGGGGCCGGAGAGACCCAGTACTTC.

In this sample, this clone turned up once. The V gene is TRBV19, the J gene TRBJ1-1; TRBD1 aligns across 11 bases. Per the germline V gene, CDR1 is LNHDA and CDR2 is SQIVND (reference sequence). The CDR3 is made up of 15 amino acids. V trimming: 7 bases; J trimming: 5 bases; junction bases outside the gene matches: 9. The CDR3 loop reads CASTGWGTGGTEAFF. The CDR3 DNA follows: TGTGCCAGTACCGGGTGGGGGACAGGGGGGACTGAAGCTTTCTTT.

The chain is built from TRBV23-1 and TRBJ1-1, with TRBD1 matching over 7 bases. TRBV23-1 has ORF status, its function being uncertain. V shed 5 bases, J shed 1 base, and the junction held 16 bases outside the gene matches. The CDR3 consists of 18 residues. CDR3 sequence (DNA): TGCGCCAGCAGTTCCCAAGACAGGGTGGGGCGTTGGAACACTGAAGCTTTCTTT. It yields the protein CASSSQDRVGRWNTEAFF.

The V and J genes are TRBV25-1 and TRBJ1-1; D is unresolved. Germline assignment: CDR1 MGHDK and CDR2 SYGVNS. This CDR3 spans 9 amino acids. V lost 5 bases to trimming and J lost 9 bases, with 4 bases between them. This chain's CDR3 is CASSFKAFF. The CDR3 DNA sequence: TGTGCCAGCAGTTTTAAAGCTTTCTTT.

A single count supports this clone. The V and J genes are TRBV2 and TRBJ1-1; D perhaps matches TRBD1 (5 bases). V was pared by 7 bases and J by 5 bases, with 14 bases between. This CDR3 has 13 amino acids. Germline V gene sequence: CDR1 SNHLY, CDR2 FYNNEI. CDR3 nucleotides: TGTGCCAGCACCCGGGACCGGGGGACTGAAGCTTTCTTT. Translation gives CASTRDRGTEAFF.

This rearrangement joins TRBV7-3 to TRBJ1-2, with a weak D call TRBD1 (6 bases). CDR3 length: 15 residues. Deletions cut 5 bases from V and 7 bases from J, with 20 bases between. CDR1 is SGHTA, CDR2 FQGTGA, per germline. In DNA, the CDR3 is TGTGCCAGCAGCCCGTCGGACAGCGAATCCGGTGGCTACACCTTC. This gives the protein CASSPSDSESGGYTF. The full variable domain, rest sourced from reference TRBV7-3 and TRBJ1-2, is GAGVSQTPSNKVTEKGKYVELRCDPISGHTALYWYRQSLGQGPEFLIYFQGTGAADDSGLPNDRFFAVRPEGSVSTLKIQRTERGDSAVYLCASSPSDSESGGYTFGSGTRLTVV.